This is a list of T cell receptor beta chains from one sample in a study of OX40 agonist ivuxolimab in advanced cancers. TCRdb's copy holds only in-frame clones and misses some; the assay was immunoSEQ multiplex PCR. This sample has approximately 80,000 clones, with 87% found just once. Sample: CD4+ or CD8+ T cells sorted from blood, taken in a trial of the OX40 agonist ivuxolimab. The receptors here all came from an adult with an advanced solid tumor such as melanoma, head and neck, liver or kidney cancer. The CDR3 runs from the conserved cysteine through the conserved F or W. The D gene is left open where the match is weak. The listing skips clone size in some rows; elsewhere it reads once, few, many or a size class.

clone_size: .; j_call: TRBJ2-5; d_call: .; cdr3_length: 13; v_call: TRBV9; cdr3_aa: CASSVGGAETQYF; cdr3_nt: TGTGCCAGCAGCGTAGGGGGGGCAGAGACCCAGTACTTC
clone_size: .; j_call: TRBJ2-6; d_call: .; cdr3_length: 15; v_call: TRBV6-4; cdr3_aa: CASSEQGAGANVLTF; cdr3_nt: TGTGCCAGCAGTGAACAGGGAGCCGGGGCCAACGTCCTGACTTTC
clone_size: .; j_call: TRBJ2-2; d_call: TRBD1; cdr3_length: 16; v_call: TRBV7-2; cdr3_aa: CASSSRSGGYTGELFF; cdr3_nt: TGTGCCAGCAGCTCAAGGTCAGGGGGTTACACCGGGGAGCTGTTTTTT
clone_size: once; j_call: TRBJ1-3; d_call: .; cdr3_length: 15; v_call: TRBV10-3; cdr3_aa: CAISEGQNSGNTIYF; cdr3_nt: TGTGCCATCAGTGAGGGCCAGAACTCTGGAAACACCATATATTTT
clone_size: .; j_call: TRBJ2-7; d_call: TRBD1; cdr3_length: 15; v_call: TRBV7-8; cdr3_aa: CASSPAQQGSYEQYF; cdr3_nt: TGTGCCAGCAGCCCCGCGCAACAGGGGTCCTACGAGCAGTACTTC
clone_size: few; j_call: TRBJ2-7; d_call: .; cdr3_length: 13; v_call: TRBV4-3; cdr3_aa: CASSQAPTYEQYF; cdr3_nt: TGCGCCAGCAGCCAAGCCCCCACCTACGAGCAGTACTTC
clone_size: .; j_call: TRBJ2-5; d_call: TRBD2; cdr3_length: 18; v_call: TRBV27; cdr3_aa: CASSPLLLLREPQETQYF; cdr3_nt: TGTGCCAGCAGTCCACTACTTCTTTTGCGGGAGCCGCAAGAGACCCAGTACTTC
clone_size: few; j_call: TRBJ2-7; d_call: TRBD2; cdr3_length: 15; v_call: TRBV28; cdr3_aa: CASHRTSGNPREQYF; cdr3_nt: TGTGCCAGTCATAGGACTAGCGGAAACCCTAGAGAGCAGTACTTC
clone_size: .; j_call: TRBJ2-3; d_call: .; cdr3_length: 14; v_call: TRBV5-1; cdr3_aa: CASSVGGSTDTQYF; cdr3_nt: TGCGCCAGCAGCGTGGGAGGAAGCACAGATACGCAGTATTTT
clone_size: .; j_call: TRBJ2-7; d_call: .; cdr3_length: 16; v_call: TRBV5-1; cdr3_aa: CASSLGQGGLSYEQYF; cdr3_nt: TGCGCCAGCAGCTTAGGTCAGGGCGGGCTCTCCTACGAGCAGTACTTC
clone_size: .; j_call: TRBJ2-5; d_call: .; cdr3_length: 13; v_call: TRBV6-1; cdr3_aa: CASGSGPQETQYF; cdr3_nt: TGTGCCAGCGGGAGCGGGCCCCAAGAGACCCAGTACTTC
clone_size: .; j_call: TRBJ2-3; d_call: .; cdr3_length: 16; v_call: TRBV6-5; cdr3_aa: CASSYSGGWARDTQYF; cdr3_nt: TGTGCCAGCAGTTACTCCGGCGGGTGGGCTCGGGATACGCAGTATTTT
clone_size: .; j_call: TRBJ1-5; d_call: TRBD1; cdr3_length: 15; v_call: TRBV19; cdr3_aa: CASSAGQGGNQPQHF; cdr3_nt: TGTGCCAGTAGTGCCGGACAGGGAGGCAATCAGCCCCAGCATTTT
clone_size: .; j_call: TRBJ2-3; d_call: TRBD2; cdr3_length: 17; v_call: TRBV27; cdr3_aa: CASSLSIAGGGTDTQYF; cdr3_nt: TGTGCCAGCAGTTTATCCATAGCGGGAGGAGGGACAGATACGCAGTATTTT
clone_size: once; j_call: TRBJ2-2; d_call: .; cdr3_length: 17; v_call: TRBV5-1; cdr3_aa: CASGTGMTSGDTGELFF; cdr3_nt: TGCGCCAGCGGGACAGGGATGACTAGCGGTGACACCGGGGAGCTGTTTTTT
clone_size: .; j_call: TRBJ2-1; d_call: TRBD2; cdr3_length: 13; v_call: TRBV10-1; cdr3_aa: CASSLAGENEQFF; cdr3_nt: TGCGCCAGCAGTCTAGCGGGAGAGAATGAGCAGTTCTTC
clone_size: .; j_call: TRBJ2-7; d_call: TRBD2; cdr3_length: 14; v_call: TRBV27; cdr3_aa: CASSFLAGAGEQYF; cdr3_nt: TGTGCCAGCAGTTTCTTAGCGGGAGCGGGCGAGCAGTACTTC
clone_size: .; j_call: TRBJ1-4; d_call: .; cdr3_length: 14; v_call: TRBV4-2; cdr3_aa: CASSSQGVNEKLFF; cdr3_nt: TGTGCCAGCAGCTCACAGGGTGTTAATGAAAAACTGTTTTTT
clone_size: .; j_call: TRBJ2-5; d_call: TRBD1; cdr3_length: 14; v_call: TRBV7-6; cdr3_aa: CASSSPDRVQTQYF; cdr3_nt: TGTGCCAGCAGCTCGCCAGACAGGGTCCAGACCCAGTACTTC
clone_size: .; j_call: TRBJ2-7; d_call: TRBD1; cdr3_length: 15; v_call: TRBV6-1; cdr3_aa: CASASAGTGIYEQYF; cdr3_nt: TGTGCCAGCGCCTCTGCCGGGACAGGAATCTACGAGCAGTACTTC
clone_size: .; j_call: TRBJ2-7; d_call: .; cdr3_length: 13; v_call: TRBV11-2; cdr3_aa: CASSLAGTGEQYF; cdr3_nt: TGTGCCAGCAGCTTAGCGGGGACCGGGGAGCAGTACTTC
clone_size: few; j_call: TRBJ1-1; d_call: .; cdr3_length: 13; v_call: TRBV29-1; cdr3_aa: CSTQQGSGTEAFF; cdr3_nt: TGCAGCACTCAACAGGGTAGTGGCACTGAAGCTTTCTTT
clone_size: .; j_call: TRBJ2-1; d_call: .; cdr3_length: 11; v_call: TRBV20-1; cdr3_aa: CSASAAAEQFF; cdr3_nt: TGCAGTGCTAGCGCGGCAGCCGAGCAGTTCTTC
clone_size: .; j_call: TRBJ1-6; d_call: .; cdr3_length: 12; v_call: TRBV11-3; cdr3_aa: CASSLSDRPLHF; cdr3_nt: TGTGCCAGCAGCCTTTCTGACCGACCCCTCCACTTT
clone_size: .; j_call: TRBJ2-7; d_call: .; cdr3_length: 13; v_call: TRBV28; cdr3_aa: CASSLGPSYEQYF; cdr3_nt: TGTGCCAGCAGTTTAGGTCCATCCTACGAGCAGTACTTC
clone_size: .; j_call: TRBJ2-1; d_call: .; cdr3_length: 15; v_call: TRBV7-8; cdr3_aa: CASSLLASDYPREFF; cdr3_nt: TGTGCCAGCAGCTTATTGGCTAGCGATTACCCCCGGGAGTTCTTC
clone_size: .; j_call: TRBJ2-7; d_call: TRBD1; cdr3_length: 14; v_call: TRBV5-4; cdr3_aa: CASRETGGSLEQYF; cdr3_nt: TGTGCCAGCAGGGAAACAGGGGGATCTCTCGAGCAGTACTTC
clone_size: .; j_call: TRBJ2-7; d_call: .; cdr3_length: 13; v_call: TRBV7-2; cdr3_aa: CASSLANRYEQYF; cdr3_nt: TGTGCCAGCAGCTTAGCCAACCGGTACGAGCAGTACTTC
clone_size: .; j_call: TRBJ2-3; d_call: .; cdr3_length: 13; v_call: TRBV7-3; cdr3_aa: CASSLSSTDTQYF; cdr3_nt: TGTGCCAGCAGCTTAAGCAGCACAGATACGCAGTATTTT
clone_size: .; j_call: TRBJ1-2; d_call: .; cdr3_length: 14; v_call: TRBV6-1; cdr3_aa: CASTPRAERYGYTF; cdr3_nt: TGTGCCAGCACCCCTAGGGCGGAGCGCTACGGCTACACCTTC
clone_size: .; j_call: TRBJ2-7; d_call: .; cdr3_length: 16; v_call: TRBV2; cdr3_aa: CASRANIGAISYEQYF; cdr3_nt: TGTGCCAGCAGAGCCAATATAGGGGCTATCTCCTACGAGCAGTACTTC
clone_size: .; j_call: TRBJ1-1; d_call: .; cdr3_length: 14; v_call: TRBV2; cdr3_aa: CASSVTGKGPEAFF; cdr3_nt: TGTGCCAGCAGTGTTACAGGAAAGGGACCTGAAGCTTTCTTT
clone_size: .; j_call: TRBJ2-3; d_call: .; cdr3_length: 14; v_call: TRBV11-3; cdr3_aa: CASSLVRNTDTQYF; cdr3_nt: TGTGCCAGCAGCTTAGTCCGGAACACAGATACGCAGTATTTT
clone_size: .; j_call: TRBJ1-1; d_call: .; cdr3_length: 14; v_call: TRBV11-2; cdr3_aa: CASRSRGGVTEAFF; cdr3_nt: TGTGCCAGCAGATCTCGGGGAGGGGTCACTGAAGCTTTCTTT
clone_size: .; j_call: TRBJ2-7; d_call: .; cdr3_length: 15; v_call: TRBV12-5; cdr3_aa: CASGLVAWQGHEQYF; cdr3_nt: TGTGCTAGTGGTTTGGTAGCATGGCAGGGCCACGAGCAGTACTTC